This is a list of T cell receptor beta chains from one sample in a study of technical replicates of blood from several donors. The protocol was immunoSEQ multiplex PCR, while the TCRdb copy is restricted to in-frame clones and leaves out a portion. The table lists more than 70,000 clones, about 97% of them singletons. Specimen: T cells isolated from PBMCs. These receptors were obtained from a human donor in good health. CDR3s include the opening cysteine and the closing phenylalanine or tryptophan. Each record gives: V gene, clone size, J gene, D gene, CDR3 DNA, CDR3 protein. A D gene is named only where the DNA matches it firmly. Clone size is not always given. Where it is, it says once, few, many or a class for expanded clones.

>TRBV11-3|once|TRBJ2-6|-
TGTGCCAGCAGCTCCCATGGGGGGGCCTTTAGGTCTGGGGCCAACGTCCTGACTTTC
CASSSHGGAFRSGANVLTF
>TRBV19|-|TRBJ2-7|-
TGTGCCAGTAGTATCGGAGTCGAGCAGTACTTC
CASSIGVEQYF
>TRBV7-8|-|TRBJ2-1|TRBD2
TGTGCCAGCAGCCATGGGAAGTGGCGGGAGGGCTTCTTC
CASSHGKWREGFF
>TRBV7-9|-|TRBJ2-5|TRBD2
TGTGCCAGCAGCCCTGAGACTAGCGGGGTTTTTGAGACCCAGTACTTC
CASSPETSGVFETQYF
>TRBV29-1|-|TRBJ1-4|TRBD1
TGCAGCGGGACAGGGGGCTGGAATGAAAAACTGTTTTTT
CSGTGGWNEKLFF
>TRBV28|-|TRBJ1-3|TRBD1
TGTGCCAGCAGTTCTGACACAGGGGGGAACACCATATATTTT
CASSSDTGGNTIYF
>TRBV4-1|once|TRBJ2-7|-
TGCGCCAGCAGCCAGGAGAAGGTGCAGGGGTTAGCCTACGAGCAGTACTTC
CASSQEKVQGLAYEQYF
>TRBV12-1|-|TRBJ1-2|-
TGTGCCAGCAGCTTTGACGGTGACAGTAGCTGGAACTATGGCTACACCTTC
CASSFDGDSSWNYGYTF
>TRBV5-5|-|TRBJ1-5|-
TGTGCCAGCAGCCCCGAGGTGTCAGATCAGCCCCAGCATTTT
CASSPEVSDQPQHF
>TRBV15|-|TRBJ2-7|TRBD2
TGTGCCACCAGCAGAGACCTAGCGGGAATCGAGCAGTACTTC
CATSRDLAGIEQYF
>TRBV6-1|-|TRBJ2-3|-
TGTGCCAGCAGTGTAGTTTGGAGGGGACGCACAGATACGCAGTATTTT
CASSVVWRGRTDTQYF
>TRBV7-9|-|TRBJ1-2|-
TGTGCCAGCAGCTTAGGGCAGTTCTATGGCTACACCTTC
CASSLGQFYGYTF
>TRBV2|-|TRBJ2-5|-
TGTGCCAGCAGTGTTTTCGAGGGTCAGGTCCTAGAGACCCAGTACTTC
CASSVFEGQVLETQYF
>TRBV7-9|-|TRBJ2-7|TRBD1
TGTGCCAGCAGCTTAGGGGACAGGACCTACGAGCAGTACTTC
CASSLGDRTYEQYF
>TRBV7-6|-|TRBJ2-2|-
TGTGCCAGCAGCTTAGTGATACAGGCTCGTAGGCTCACCGGGGAGCTGTTTTTT
CASSLVIQARRLTGELFF
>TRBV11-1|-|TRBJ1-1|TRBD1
TGTGCCAGCAGCGCCACAGGGGTGTACACTGAAGCTTTCTTT
CASSATGVYTEAFF
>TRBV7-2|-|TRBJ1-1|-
TGTGCCAGCAGCTGGAGGGCCTACACTGAAGCTTTCTTT
CASSWRAYTEAFF
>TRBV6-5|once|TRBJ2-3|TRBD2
TGTGCCAGCAGTTCTACTAGCGGTTCCGGCACAGATACGCAGTATTTT
CASSSTSGSGTDTQYF
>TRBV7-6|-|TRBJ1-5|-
TGTGCCAGCAGCTTGCGGGGTCAGCCCCAGCATTTT
CASSLRGQPQHF
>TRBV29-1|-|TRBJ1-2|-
TGCAGCGCTAAACAGGGAAATTACTATGGCTACACCTTC
CSAKQGNYYGYTF